This paragraph reports one TCR beta chain. Antigen: not known. This entry belongs to a study of cytomegalovirus exposure and HLA in healthy donors. Overall study: Per a later analysis, the roughly 700 first-cohort and 110 or so validation repertoires shared one platform.

Study-wide results and limits: The study listed approximately 170 cytomegalovirus-associated TCR beta chains. Cytomegalovirus status, reportedly, was diagnosed with high specificity and sensitivity by the classifier. According to a later analysis, TCR clusters from the first cohort tended to co-occur in the 120 or so validation repertoires.

TCRdb's table, derived via immunoSEQ multiplex PCR, lists solely in-frame clones and lacks some. The data show 100,000 to 150,000 clones, about 88% seen once. The sample comprised PBMCs. This sequence originates from a woman aged 18-35 years in good health and CMV-seronegative.

CDR3 residues: CASSDRTGAYEQYF. CDR3 in DNA: TGTGCCAGCAGTGATCGGACAGGAGCTTACGAGCAGTACTTC. The chain is built from TRBV6-1 and TRBJ2-7; 7 bases match TRBD1. Germline V lookup: CDR1 MNHNS, CDR2 SASEGT. The junction had 6 bases not matched to a gene; V was cut back by 3 bases and J by 4 bases. The CDR3 is 14 amino acids.